Described below is a single TCR beta chain sequence and its context. Its target is unknown. A much larger clone differs from this one at a single base, so this may be a read error. The TCR beta cDNA libraries contained unique molecular identifiers. TCRdb called the PCR reads again in MiXCR, with one record for every CDR3 protein. The sample holds under 200,000 distinct CDR3 sequences; roughly 30% are singletons and the top ten take about 3.4%. This entry belongs to a study of post-analysis software for immune sequencing data. Study background: The cohort encompassed relapsing-remitting, secondary progressive and progressive-relapsing multiple sclerosis disease courses. Study-wide results and caveats: Included in a set of about 5 TRBV segments more frequent in patients than controls were TRBV5-6, TRBV5-1 and TRBV20-1. When compared against controls, multiple sclerosis patients showed significantly lower normalized Chao1 diversity.

The germline V gene encodes CDR1 MNHEY and CDR2 SVGAGI. The CDR3 runs 18 residues. The genes are TRBV6-5 and TRBJ2-1, with 14 bases that match TRBD2. The clonotype comes from a girl aged 2 to 17 with multiple sclerosis. Sequenced input: blood. The CDR3 protein is CASGYSGLAGDPPNEQFF. The CDR3, as DNA: TGTGCCAGCGGTTACTCGGGACTAGCGGGAGACCCACCAAATGAGCAGTTCTTC.